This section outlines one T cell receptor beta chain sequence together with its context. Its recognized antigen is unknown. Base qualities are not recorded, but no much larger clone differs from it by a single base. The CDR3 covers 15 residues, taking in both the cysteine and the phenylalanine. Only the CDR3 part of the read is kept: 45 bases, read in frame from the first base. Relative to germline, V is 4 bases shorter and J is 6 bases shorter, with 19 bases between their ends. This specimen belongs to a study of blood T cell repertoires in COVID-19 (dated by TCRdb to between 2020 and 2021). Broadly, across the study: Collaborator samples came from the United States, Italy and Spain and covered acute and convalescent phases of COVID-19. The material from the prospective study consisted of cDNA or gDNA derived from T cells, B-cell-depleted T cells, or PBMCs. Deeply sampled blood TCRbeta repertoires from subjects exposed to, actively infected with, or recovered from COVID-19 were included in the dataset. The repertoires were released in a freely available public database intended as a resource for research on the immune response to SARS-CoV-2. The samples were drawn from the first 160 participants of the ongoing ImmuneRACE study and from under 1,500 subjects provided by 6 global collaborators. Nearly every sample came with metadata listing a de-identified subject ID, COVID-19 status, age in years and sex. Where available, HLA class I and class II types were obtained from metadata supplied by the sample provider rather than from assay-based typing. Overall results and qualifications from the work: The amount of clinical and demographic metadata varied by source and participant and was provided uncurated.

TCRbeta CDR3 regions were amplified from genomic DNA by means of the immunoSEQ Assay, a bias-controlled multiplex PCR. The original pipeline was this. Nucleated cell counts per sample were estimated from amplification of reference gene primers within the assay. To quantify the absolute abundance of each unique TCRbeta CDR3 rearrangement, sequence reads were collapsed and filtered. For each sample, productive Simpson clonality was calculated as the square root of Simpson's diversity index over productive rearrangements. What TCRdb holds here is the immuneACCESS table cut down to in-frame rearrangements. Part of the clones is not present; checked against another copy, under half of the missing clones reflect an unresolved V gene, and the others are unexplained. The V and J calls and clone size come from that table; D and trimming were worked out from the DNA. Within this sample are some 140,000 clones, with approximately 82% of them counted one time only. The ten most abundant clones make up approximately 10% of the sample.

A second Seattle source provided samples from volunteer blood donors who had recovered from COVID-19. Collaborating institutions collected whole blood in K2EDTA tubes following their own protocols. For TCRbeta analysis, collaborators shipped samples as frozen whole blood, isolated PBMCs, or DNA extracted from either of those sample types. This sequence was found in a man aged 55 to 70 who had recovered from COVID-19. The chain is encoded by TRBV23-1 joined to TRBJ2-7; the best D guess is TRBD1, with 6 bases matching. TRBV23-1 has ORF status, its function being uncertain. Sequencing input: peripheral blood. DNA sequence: TGCGCCAGCAGTCCCGCGCCCAGCAGGGGTCGCGAGCAGTACTTC. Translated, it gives CASSPAPSRGREQYF.